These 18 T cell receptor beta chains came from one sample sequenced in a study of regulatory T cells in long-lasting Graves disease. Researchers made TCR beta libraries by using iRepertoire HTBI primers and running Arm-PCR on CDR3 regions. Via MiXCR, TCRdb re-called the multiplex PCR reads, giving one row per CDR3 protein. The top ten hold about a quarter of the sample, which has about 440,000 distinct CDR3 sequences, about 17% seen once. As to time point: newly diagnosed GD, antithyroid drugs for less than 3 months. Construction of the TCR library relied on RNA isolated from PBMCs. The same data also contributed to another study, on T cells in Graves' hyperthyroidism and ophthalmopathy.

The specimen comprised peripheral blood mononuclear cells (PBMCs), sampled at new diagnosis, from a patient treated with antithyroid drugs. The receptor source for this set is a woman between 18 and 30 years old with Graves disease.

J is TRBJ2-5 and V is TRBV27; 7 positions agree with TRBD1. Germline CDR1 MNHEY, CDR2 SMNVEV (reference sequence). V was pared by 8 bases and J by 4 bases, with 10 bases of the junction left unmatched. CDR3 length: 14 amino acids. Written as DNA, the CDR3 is TGTGCCAGCGGGAGAGGGACAGTGCCAGAGACCCAGTACTTC. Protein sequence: CASGRGTVPETQYF.

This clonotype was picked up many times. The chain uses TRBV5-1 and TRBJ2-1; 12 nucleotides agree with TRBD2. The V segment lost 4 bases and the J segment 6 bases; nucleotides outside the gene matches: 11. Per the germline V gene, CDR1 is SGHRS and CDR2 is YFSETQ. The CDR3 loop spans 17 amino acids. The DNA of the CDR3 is TGCGCCAGCAGCCGTACCTCGGGACTAGCGGGTACCAATGAGCAGTTCTTC. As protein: CASSRTSGLAGTNEQFF.

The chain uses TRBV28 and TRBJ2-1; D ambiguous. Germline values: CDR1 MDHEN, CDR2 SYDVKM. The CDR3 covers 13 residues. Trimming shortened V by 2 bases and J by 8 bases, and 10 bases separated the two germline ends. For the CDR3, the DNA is TGTGCCAGCAGTTTAATAAGCGTCCATGAGCAGTTCTTC. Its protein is CASSLISVHEQFF.

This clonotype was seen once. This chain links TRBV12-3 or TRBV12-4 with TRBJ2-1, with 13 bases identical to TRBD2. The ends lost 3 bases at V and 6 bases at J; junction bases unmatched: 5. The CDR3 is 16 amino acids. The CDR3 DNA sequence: TGTGCCAGCAGTTTCGGGACTAGCGGGATTGGCAATGAGCAGTTCTTC. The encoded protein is CASSFGTSGIGNEQFF.

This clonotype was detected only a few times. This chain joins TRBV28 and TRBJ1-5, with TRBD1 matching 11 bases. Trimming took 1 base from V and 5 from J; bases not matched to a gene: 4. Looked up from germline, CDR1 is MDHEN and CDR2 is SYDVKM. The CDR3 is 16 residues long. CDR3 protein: CASSLSGQGAYQPQHF. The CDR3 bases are TGTGCCAGCAGTTTATCCGGACAGGGGGCATATCAGCCCCAGCATTTT.

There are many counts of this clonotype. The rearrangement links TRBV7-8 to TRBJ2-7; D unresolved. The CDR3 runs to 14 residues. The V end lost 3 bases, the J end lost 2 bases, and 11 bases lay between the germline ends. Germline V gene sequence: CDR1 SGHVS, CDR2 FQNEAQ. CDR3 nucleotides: TGTGCCAGCAGCTTGGGTGGCCAGACCTACGAGCAGTACTTC. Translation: CASSLGGQTYEQYF.

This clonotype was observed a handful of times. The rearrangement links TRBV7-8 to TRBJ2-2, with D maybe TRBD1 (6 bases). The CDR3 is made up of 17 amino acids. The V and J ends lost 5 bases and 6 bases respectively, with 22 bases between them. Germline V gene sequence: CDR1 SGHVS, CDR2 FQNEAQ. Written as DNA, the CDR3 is TGTGCCAGCAGCCAGTTACCAGGGGTAGTTGGGTCCGGGGAGCTGTTTTTT. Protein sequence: CASSQLPGVVGSGELFF.

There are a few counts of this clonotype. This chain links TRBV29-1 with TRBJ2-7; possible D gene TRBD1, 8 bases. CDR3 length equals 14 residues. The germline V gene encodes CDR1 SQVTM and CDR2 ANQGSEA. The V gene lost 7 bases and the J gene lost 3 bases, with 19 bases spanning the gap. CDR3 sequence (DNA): TGCAGCGGAGGGGGGGCAGGGGGCAGCTACGAGCAGTACTTC. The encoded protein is CSGGGAGGSYEQYF.

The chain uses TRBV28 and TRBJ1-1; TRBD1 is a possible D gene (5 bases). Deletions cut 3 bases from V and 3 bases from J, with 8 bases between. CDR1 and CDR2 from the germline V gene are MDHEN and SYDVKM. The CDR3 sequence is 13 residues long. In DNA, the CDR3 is TGTGCCAGCAGTTTGGGGGACCACACTGAAGCTTTCTTT. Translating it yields CASSLGDHTEAFF.

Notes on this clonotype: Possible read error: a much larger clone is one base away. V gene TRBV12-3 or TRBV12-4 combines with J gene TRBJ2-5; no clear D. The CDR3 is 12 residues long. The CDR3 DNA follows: TGTGCCAGCAGCGTCAAACAAGAGACCCGGTACTTC. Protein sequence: CASSVKQETRYF.

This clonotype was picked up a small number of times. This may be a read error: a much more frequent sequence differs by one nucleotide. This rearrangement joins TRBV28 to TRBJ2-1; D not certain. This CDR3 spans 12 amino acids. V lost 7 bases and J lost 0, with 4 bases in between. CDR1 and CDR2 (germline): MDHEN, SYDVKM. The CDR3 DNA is TGTGCCAGCAAAAGCTCCTACAATGAGCAGTTCTTC. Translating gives CASKSSYNEQFF.

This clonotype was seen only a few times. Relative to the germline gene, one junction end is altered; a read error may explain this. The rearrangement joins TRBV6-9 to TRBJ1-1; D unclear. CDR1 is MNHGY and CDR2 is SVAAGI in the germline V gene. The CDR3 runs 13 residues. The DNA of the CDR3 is TGTGCCAGCAGTTACGGTATGAACGCTGAAGCTTTCTTT. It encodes CASSYGMNAEAFF.

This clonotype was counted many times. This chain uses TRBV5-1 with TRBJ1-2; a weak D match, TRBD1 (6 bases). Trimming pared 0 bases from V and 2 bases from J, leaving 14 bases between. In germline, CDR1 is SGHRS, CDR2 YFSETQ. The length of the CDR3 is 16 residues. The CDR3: CASSLAWQGSNYGYTF. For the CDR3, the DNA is TGCGCCAGCAGCTTGGCCTGGCAGGGGTCCAACTATGGCTACACCTTC. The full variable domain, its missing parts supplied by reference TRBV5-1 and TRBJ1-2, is KAGVTQTPRYLIKTRGQQVTLSCSPISGHRSVSWYQQTPGQGLQFLFEYFSETQRNKGNFPGRFSGRQFSNSRSEMNVSTLELGDSALYLCASSLAWQGSNYGYTFGSGTRLTVV.

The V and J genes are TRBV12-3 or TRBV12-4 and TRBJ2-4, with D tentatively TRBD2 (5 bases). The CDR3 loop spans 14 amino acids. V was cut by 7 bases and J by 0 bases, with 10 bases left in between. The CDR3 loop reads CASTPAVAKNIQYF. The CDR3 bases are TGTGCCAGCACCCCAGCGGTAGCCAAAAACATTCAGTACTTC.

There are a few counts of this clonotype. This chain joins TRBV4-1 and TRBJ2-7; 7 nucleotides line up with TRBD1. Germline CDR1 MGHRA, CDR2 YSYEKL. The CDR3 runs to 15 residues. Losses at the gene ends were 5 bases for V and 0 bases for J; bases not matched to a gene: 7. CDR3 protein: CASSARTGVSYEQYF. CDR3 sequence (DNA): TGCGCCAGCAGCGCCCGGACAGGAGTCTCCTACGAGCAGTACTTC.

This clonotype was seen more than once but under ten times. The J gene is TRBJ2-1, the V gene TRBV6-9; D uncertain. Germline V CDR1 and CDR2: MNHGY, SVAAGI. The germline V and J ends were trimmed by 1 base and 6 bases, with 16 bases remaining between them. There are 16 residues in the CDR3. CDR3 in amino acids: CASSYYSDPRINEQFF. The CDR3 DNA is TGTGCCAGCAGTTATTACAGCGACCCAAGGATCAATGAGCAGTTCTTC.

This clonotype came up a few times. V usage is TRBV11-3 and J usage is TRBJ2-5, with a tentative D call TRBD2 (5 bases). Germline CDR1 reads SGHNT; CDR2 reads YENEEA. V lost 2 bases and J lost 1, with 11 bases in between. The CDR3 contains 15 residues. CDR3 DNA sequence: TGTGCCAGCAGCTTATCCTCGGGAAGCCAAGAGACCCAGTACTTC. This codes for CASSLSSGSQETQYF.

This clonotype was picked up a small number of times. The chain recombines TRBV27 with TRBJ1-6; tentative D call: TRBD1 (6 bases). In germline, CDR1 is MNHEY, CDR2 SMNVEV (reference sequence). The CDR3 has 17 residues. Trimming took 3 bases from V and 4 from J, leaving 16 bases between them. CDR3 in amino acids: CASSLDSSLRYNSPLHF. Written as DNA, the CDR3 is TGTGCCAGCAGTTTGGACAGCTCACTTCGTTATAATTCACCCCTCCACTTT.